The source of this T cell receptor (beta chain) is a study of blood T cell repertoires in COVID-19. Study-level background: Material from acute and convalescent COVID-19 was sourced from the United States, Italy and Spain. T cells, B-cell-depleted T cells, or PBMCs provided the cDNA or gDNA that served as material.

In the original analysis: Estimation of nucleated cell counts relied on the amplification of reference gene primers. Data came from immunoSEQ multiplex PCR; TCRdb stores just in-frame clones and leaves some out. D and trimming come from the DNA, and the V and J calls and clone size come from that table. The sample holds 120,000 to 150,000 clones, over 80% seen once. V shed 5 bases, J shed 3 bases, and the junction held 5 bases outside the gene matches. Germline CDR1 and CDR2: MNHEY and SVGAGI. The CDR3 runs 14 residues. The source is a man in his fifties or sixties who had recovered from COVID-19. Input material: peripheral blood. The J gene is TRBJ2-7, the V gene TRBV6-5, with TRBD1 identical over 9 bases. CDR3 loop: CASSPWDRDYEQYF. CDR3 DNA: TGTGCCAGCAGTCCCTGGGACAGGGACTACGAGCAGTACTTC.